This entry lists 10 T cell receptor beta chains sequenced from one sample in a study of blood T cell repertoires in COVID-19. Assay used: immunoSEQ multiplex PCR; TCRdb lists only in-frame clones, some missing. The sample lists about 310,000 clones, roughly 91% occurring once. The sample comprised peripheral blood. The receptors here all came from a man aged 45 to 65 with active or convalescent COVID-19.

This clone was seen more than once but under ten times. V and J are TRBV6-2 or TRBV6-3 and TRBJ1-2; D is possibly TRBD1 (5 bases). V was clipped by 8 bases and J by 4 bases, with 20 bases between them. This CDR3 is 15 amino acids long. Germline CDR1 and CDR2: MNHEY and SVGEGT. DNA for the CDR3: TGTGCCAGCCGCCAGAACTTCGCTAGGGGCTATGGCTACACCTTC. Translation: CASRQNFARGYGYTF.

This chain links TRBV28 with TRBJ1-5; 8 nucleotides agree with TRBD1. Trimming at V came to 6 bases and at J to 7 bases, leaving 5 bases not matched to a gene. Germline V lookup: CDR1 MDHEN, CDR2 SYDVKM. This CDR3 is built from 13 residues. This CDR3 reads CASRRTGRQPQHF. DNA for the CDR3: TGTGCCAGCAGAAGGACAGGGAGGCAGCCCCAGCATTTT.

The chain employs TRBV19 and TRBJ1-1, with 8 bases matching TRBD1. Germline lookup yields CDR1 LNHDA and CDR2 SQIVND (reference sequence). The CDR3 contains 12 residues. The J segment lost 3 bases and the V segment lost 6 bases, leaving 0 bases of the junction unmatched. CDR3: CASRDRDTEAFF. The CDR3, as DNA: TGTGCCAGTAGGGACAGGGACACTGAAGCTTTCTTT.

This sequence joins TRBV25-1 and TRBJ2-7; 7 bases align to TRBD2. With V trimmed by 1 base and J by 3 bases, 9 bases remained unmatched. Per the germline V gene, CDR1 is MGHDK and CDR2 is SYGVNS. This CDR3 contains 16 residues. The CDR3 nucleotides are TGTGCCAGCAGTGAATCGGGGATAGCGGGTGTCTACGAGCAGTACTTC. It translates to CASSESGIAGVYEQYF.

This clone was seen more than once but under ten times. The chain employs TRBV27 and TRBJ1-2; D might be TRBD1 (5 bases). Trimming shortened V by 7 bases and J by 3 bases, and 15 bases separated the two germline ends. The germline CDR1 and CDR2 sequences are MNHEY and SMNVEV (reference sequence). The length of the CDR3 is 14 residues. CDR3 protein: CASNPQGRDYGYTF. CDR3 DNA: TGTGCCAGCAACCCCCAGGGCAGGGACTATGGCTACACCTTC.

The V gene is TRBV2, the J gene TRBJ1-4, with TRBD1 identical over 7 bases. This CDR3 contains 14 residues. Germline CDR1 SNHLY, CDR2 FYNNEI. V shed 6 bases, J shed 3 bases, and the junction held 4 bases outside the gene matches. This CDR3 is CASSEGQSNEKLFF. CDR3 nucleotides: TGTGCCAGCAGCGAGGGACAGTCTAATGAAAAACTGTTTTTT. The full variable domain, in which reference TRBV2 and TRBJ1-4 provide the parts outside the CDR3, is EPEVTQTPSHQVTQMGQEVILRCVPISNHLYFYWYRQILGQKVEFLVSFYNNEISEKSEIFDDQFSVERPDGSNFTLKIRSTKLEDSAMYFCASSEGQSNEKLFFGSGTQLSVL.

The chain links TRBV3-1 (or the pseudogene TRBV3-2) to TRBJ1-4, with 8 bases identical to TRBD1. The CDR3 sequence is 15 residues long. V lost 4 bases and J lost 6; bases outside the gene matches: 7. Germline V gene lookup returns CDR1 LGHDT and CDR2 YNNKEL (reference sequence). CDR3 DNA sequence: TGTGCCAGCAGCCGGACAGGGCAGGTAGATGAAAAACTGTTTTTT. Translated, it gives CASSRTGQVDEKLFF.

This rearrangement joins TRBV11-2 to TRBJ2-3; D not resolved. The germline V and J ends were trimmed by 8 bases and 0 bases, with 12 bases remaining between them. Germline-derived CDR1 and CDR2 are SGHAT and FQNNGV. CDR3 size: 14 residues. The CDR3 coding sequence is TGTGCCAGCTCTTTGCCGCGGAGCACAGATACGCAGTATTTT. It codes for CASSLPRSTDTQYF. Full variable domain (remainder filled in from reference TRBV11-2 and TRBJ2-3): EAGVAQSPRYKIIEKRQSVAFWCNPISGHATLYWYQQILGQGPKLLIQFQNNGVVDDSQLPKDRFSAERLKGVDSTLKIQPAKLEDSAVYLCASSLPRSTDTQYFGPGTRLTVL.

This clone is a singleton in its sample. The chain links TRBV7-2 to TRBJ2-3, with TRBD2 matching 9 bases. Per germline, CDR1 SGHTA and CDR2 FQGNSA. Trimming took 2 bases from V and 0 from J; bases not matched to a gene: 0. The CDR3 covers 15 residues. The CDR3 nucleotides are TGTGCCAGCAGCTTACTAGCGGGAAGCACAGATACGCAGTATTTT. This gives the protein CASSLLAGSTDTQYF.

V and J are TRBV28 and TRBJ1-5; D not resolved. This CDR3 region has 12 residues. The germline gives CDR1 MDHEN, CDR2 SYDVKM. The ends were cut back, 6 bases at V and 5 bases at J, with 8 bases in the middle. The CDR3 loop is CASRGSHQPQHF. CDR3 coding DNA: TGTGCCAGCAGGGGGAGTCATCAGCCCCAGCATTTT.